A single sample is the source of the 31 T cell receptor beta chains below, sequenced in a study of blood T cells in healthy people across ages. A sample-barcoded 5' primer and a J-beta primer mix were used in a second PCR of roughly 6 to 12 cycles. TCRdb itself ran the 5' RACE reads through MiXCR, one entry per CDR3 protein. The table shows under 800,000 distinct CDR3 sequences, with around 40% occurring only once. Sequences were obtained from blood. These receptors were obtained from a woman in her fifties or sixties in good health.

The V gene is TRBV7-3, the J gene TRBJ2-2; D might be TRBD1 (5 bases). Per germline, CDR1 SGHTA and CDR2 FQGTGA. CDR3 size: 16 residues. The germline V and J ends were trimmed by 2 bases and 0 bases, with 10 bases remaining between them. CDR3 coding DNA: TGTGCCAGCAGCTTAGCACAGGCCTCGAACACCGGGGAGCTGTTTTTT. Encoded protein: CASSLAQASNTGELFF.

CDR3 loop: CASSLLYGQTYGYTF. CDR3 nucleotides: TGTGCCAGCAGCTTACTATATGGACAGACATATGGCTACACCTTC. The chain is built from TRBV7-2 and TRBJ1-2, with a tentative D call TRBD1 (6 bases). The CDR3 consists of 15 residues. V was trimmed by 2 bases and J by 5 bases, leaving 15 bases between them. Germline CDR1 is SGHTA and CDR2 is FQGNSA.

On this clonotype: A much larger clone sits a single nucleotide away, making a read error possible. The V call is TRBV10-3, the J call TRBJ2-5, with D tentatively TRBD2 (7 bases). The germline V gene has CDR1 ENHRY and CDR2 SYGVKD. The CDR3 is made up of 16 amino acids. Trimming removed 0 bases from V and 11 bases from J, with 22 bases in between. CDR3 coding DNA: TGTGCCATCAGTGAGTCGGTGGGGGGGCCAGGGAATGAGCAGTACTTC. It yields the protein CAISESVGGPGNEQYF.

This chain uses TRBV20-1 with TRBJ2-7; D may be TRBD1 (6 bases). The CDR3 contains 11 residues. Germline V gene data show CDR1 as DFQATT and CDR2 as SNEGSKA (reference sequence). The V gene lost 2 bases and the J gene lost 7 bases, with 9 bases spanning the gap. The CDR3 bases are TGCAGTGCTAGACTCGACAGGGAGCAGTACTTC. Protein product: CSARLDREQYF.

This clonotype was recorded once. One base away lies a much larger clone, so this may be a sequencing read error. This chain connects TRBV4-2 to TRBJ1-2; D ambiguous. Trimming cost V 0 bases and J 1 base, with 6 bases left between them. This CDR3 contains 14 residues. Germline V gene sequence: CDR1 LGHNA, CDR2 YNFKEQ. CDR3 coding DNA: TGTGCCAGCAGCCAAGAGGAGATTAACTATGGCTACACCTTC. Translating it yields CASSQEEINYGYTF.

The table lists this clonotype with many counts. This chain connects TRBV4-2 to TRBJ2-1; possibly TRBD2 for D (5 bases). Germline V gives CDR1 LGHNA, CDR2 YNFKEQ. Trimming cost V 4 bases and J 7 bases, with 14 bases left between them. This CDR3 is 14 amino acids long. The CDR3 bases are TGTGCCAGCAGCCTTAGCGAATCCGAAAATGAGCAGTTCTTC. Its translation is CASSLSESENEQFF.

The V and J genes are TRBV9 and TRBJ2-2, with 13 bases fitting TRBD2. The CDR3 spans 17 residues. J gave up 1 base and V 3 bases, and 3 bases lay outside the gene matches. CDR1 is SGDLS and CDR2 is YYNGEE in the germline V gene. The CDR3 reads CASSGTSGGRNTGELFF. The CDR3 DNA is TGTGCCAGCAGCGGGACTAGCGGGGGCCGGAACACCGGGGAGCTGTTTTTT. The entire variable domain, with the rest obtained from reference TRBV9 and TRBJ2-2, is as follows: DSGVTQTPKHLITATGQRVTLRCSPRSGDLSVYWYQQSLDQGLQFLIQYYNGEERAKGNILERFSAQQFPDLHSELNLSSLELGDSALYFCASSGTSGGRNTGELFFGEGSRLTVL.

This clonotype was observed a handful of times. This chain links TRBV27 with TRBJ2-1; 10 bases are a match to TRBD2. Germline trimming cut 3 bases from V and 10 bases from J; bases unmatched to any gene: 9. Germline-derived CDR1 and CDR2 are MNHEY and SMNVEV (reference sequence). This CDR3 is built from 15 residues. The CDR3 protein is CASSLTSGLTAEQFF. The CDR3 nucleotides are TGTGCCAGCAGTTTGACTAGCGGGTTAACGGCCGAGCAGTTCTTC.

The chain is built from TRBV12-3 or TRBV12-4 and TRBJ2-2, with D unclear. There are 14 residues in the CDR3. The germline V and J ends were trimmed by 6 bases and 0 bases, with 8 bases remaining between them. The CDR3 spells CASSETPNTGELFF. CDR3 nucleotides: TGTGCCAGCAGCGAGACACCGAACACCGGGGAGCTGTTTTTT.

The V gene is TRBV2, the J gene TRBJ1-2, with TRBD1 matching over 7 bases. CDR1 and CDR2 from the germline V gene are SNHLY and FYNNEI. Unmatched junction bases numbered 3, after V lost 7 bases and J lost 7 bases. This CDR3 contains 11 residues. The CDR3 is CASTHRGGYTF. The CDR3, as DNA: TGTGCCAGCACCCACAGGGGTGGCTACACCTTC.

This chain's CDR3 is CASSPTTGGPGANVLTF. CDR3 nucleotides: TGTGCCAGCAGCCCCACGACAGGGGGCCCTGGGGCCAACGTCCTGACTTTC. This chain connects TRBV27 to TRBJ2-6, with 10 positions matching TRBD1. The V gene end was trimmed by 6 bases and the J gene end by 2 bases; junction bases not matched to a gene: 7. Germline V CDR1 and CDR2: MNHEY, SMNVEV (reference sequence). The CDR3 consists of 17 residues.

The chain joins TRBV7-9 to TRBJ2-7; 8 bases fit TRBD2. V trimming: 7 bases; J trimming: 7 bases; junction bases outside the gene matches: 15. Germline-derived CDR1 and CDR2 are SEHNR and FQNEAQ (reference sequence). The CDR3 is 15 residues long. The CDR3: CASTNQAAGVEEQYF. The CDR3, as DNA: TGTGCCAGCACCAACCAGGCAGCGGGAGTAGAGGAGCAGTACTTC.

The chain uses TRBV5-6 and TRBJ2-1; D possibly matches TRBD1 or TRBD2 (5 bases each). The V end was cut by 3 bases, the J end by 6 bases, with 19 bases between. The CDR3 is 16 amino acids. Germline lookup yields CDR1 SGHDT and CDR2 YYEEEE. CDR3 protein: CASSSRVAGTRNEQFF. The CDR3 coding sequence is TGTGCCAGCAGCTCCAGGGTGGCAGGGACGCGCAATGAGCAGTTCTTC.

This clonotype was counted ten times or more. The chain is built from TRBV5-1 and TRBJ2-7; the D gene could be TRBD1 or TRBD2 (5 bases each). V lost 0 bases and J lost 5, with 18 bases in between. There are 16 residues in the CDR3. Germline-derived CDR1 and CDR2 are SGHRS and YFSETQ. CDR3 loop: CASSLGHLGAGNEQYF. DNA of the CDR3: TGCGCCAGCAGCTTGGGACACCTCGGGGCCGGCAACGAGCAGTACTTC.

The rearrangement uses TRBV5-6 and TRBJ2-2; D is perhaps TRBD2 (5 bases). The CDR3 extends over 12 amino acids. Trimming removed 4 bases from V and 5 bases from J, with 6 bases in between. CDR1 is SGHDT and CDR2 is YYEEEE in the germline V gene. The CDR3 reads CASSRTTGELFF. The CDR3, as DNA: TGTGCCAGCAGCCGGACTACCGGGGAGCTGTTTTTT.

In its sample, this clonotype was seen a few times. V is TRBV12-3 or TRBV12-4 and J is TRBJ1-2; D gene unclear. There are 15 residues in the CDR3. The germline V and J ends were trimmed by 1 base and 2 bases, with 11 bases remaining between them. CDR3 bases: TGTGCCAGCAGTTTAGTGGTGGAATTGAACTATGGCTACACCTTC. Amino acids: CASSLVVELNYGYTF.

This clonotype was recorded many times. V is TRBV7-2 and J is TRBJ2-1; 8 bases line up with TRBD2. The germline gives CDR1 SGHTA, CDR2 FQGNSA. The V segment lost 2 bases and the J segment 7 bases; nucleotides outside the gene matches: 7. This CDR3 region has 15 residues. The CDR3 nucleotides read TGTGCCAGCAGCTTAATGGCGGGAGGTGAAAATGAGCAGTTCTTC. Translating it yields CASSLMAGGENEQFF.

For this clonotype: At one of its ends the junction is not consistent with the germline gene, which may arise from a read error. The chain couples TRBV20-1 to TRBJ2-5, with 11 nucleotides matching TRBD2. Per germline, CDR1 DFQATT and CDR2 SNEGSKA (reference sequence). This CDR3 is 15 amino acids long. In DNA form, the CDR3 reads TGCAGTGCTAGTGCCCTAGCGGGAGGTTTGGAGACCCGGTACTTC. Residues: CSASALAGGLETRYF.

The chain joins TRBV25-1 to TRBJ2-3; maybe TRBD2 (5 bases). Germline CDR1 reads MGHDK; CDR2 reads SYGVNS. The CDR3 contains 17 residues. The ends were cut back, 7 bases at V and 0 bases at J, with 20 bases in the middle. The CDR3, as DNA: TGTGCCAGCACCACGGGGTCGAGCGCACCTAGCACAGATACGCAGTATTTT. This codes for CASTTGSSAPSTDTQYF.

In regard to this clonotype: The junction departs from germline at one end; a sequencing error may be responsible. The chain uses TRBV7-7 and TRBJ2-1; no firm D call. The better agreement between TRBJ2-7 and the DNA end casts doubt on the J call. There are 15 residues in the CDR3. CDR1 SSHAT and CDR2 FNYEAQ come from the germline V gene (reference sequence). As DNA, the CDR3 is TGTGCTAGCAGCTTAGCCCCTAGTGTCTACAATGAGCAGTACTTC. It codes for CASSLAPSVYNEQYF.

This chain links TRBV21-1 with TRBJ2-5; the listed D gene, TRBD1, was not tested against the DNA. TRBV21-1 is a pseudogene locus. This CDR3 is 14 amino acids long. CDR3 sequence (DNA): TGTGCCAGCAGCCTCCGGGACAGGGCCAATGAGCAGTACTTC. Translation gives CASSLRDRANEQYF.

This clonotype showed up just a few times. The V and J genes are TRBV28 and TRBJ2-5; 7 bases line up with TRBD1. The CDR3 totals 15 residues. Germline V CDR1 and CDR2: MDHEN, SYDVKM. The V and J ends lost 2 bases and 2 bases, in that order; junction bases with no gene match: 5. Here the CDR3 DNA reads TGTGCCAGCAGTTTAAAGGGGGCGATTCAAGAGACCCAGTACTTC. Translation gives CASSLKGAIQETQYF.

The chain employs TRBV5-1 and TRBJ1-1; the match to TRBD1 covers 10 bases. Trimming cost V 5 bases and J 1 base; bases outside gene matches: 2. Germline lookup yields CDR1 SGHRS and CDR2 YFSETQ. This CDR3 contains 14 residues. CDR3 region: CASSRQGANTEAFF. The CDR3 DNA reads TGCGCCAGCAGTCGACAGGGGGCGAACACTGAAGCTTTCTTT. The full variable domain, completed using reference TRBV5-1 and TRBJ1-1, is KAGVTQTPRYLIKTRGQQVTLSCSPISGHRSVSWYQQTPGQGLQFLFEYFSETQRNKGNFPGRFSGRQFSNSRSEMNVSTLELGDSALYLCASSRQGANTEAFFGQGTRLTVV.

V and J are TRBV29-1 and TRBJ2-1; 9 bases agree with TRBD1. V shed 7 bases and J 4 bases; nucleotides not matched to a gene: 8. CDR3 length: 14 residues. CDR1 SQVTM and CDR2 ANQGSEA come from the germline V gene. As DNA, the CDR3 is TGCAGCGGCAGAGACAGGGGGGAATACAATGAGCAGTTCTTC. Its protein product is CSGRDRGEYNEQFF.

Notes on this clonotype: The germline gene is not matched at one end of the junction; a read error may be the cause. The rearrangement uses TRBV20-1 and TRBJ2-3; possible D gene TRBD2, 6 bases. The length of the CDR3 is 17 residues. Germline lookup yields CDR1 DFQATT and CDR2 SNEGSKA (reference sequence). DNA for the CDR3: TGCAGTGCTATAACCCTTCGTCGAGGACTACACACAGATATGCAGTATTTT. It codes for CSAITLRRGLHTDMQYF.

This clonotype has at least ten counts. The chain combines TRBV20-1 with TRBJ2-7; TRBD2 agrees at 11 bases. V lost 2 bases to trimming and J lost 0 bases; unmatched junction nucleotides: 3. CDR1 DFQATT and CDR2 SNEGSKA come from the germline V gene (reference sequence). There are 15 residues in the CDR3. Here the CDR3 DNA reads TGCAGTGCTAGACCCGGACTAGCGGGCTCCTACGAGCAGTACTTC. Protein sequence: CSARPGLAGSYEQYF.

The genes are TRBV2 and TRBJ2-5; 8 nucleotides match TRBD2. The J call is in doubt because the DNA end fits TRBJ2-7 better. Per germline, CDR1 SNHLY and CDR2 FYNNEI. CDR3 size: 14 residues. DNA for the CDR3: TGTGCCAGCAGTTGGACTAGCAGATACTACGAGCAGTACTTC. Residues: CASSWTSRYYEQYF.

This chain connects TRBV12-3 or TRBV12-4 to TRBJ1-6, with a weak D call TRBD1 (6 bases). This CDR3 contains 14 residues. V was trimmed by 6 bases and J by 7 bases, leaving 13 bases between them. The CDR3, as DNA: TGTGCCAGCAGGGACGACAGGCGAAATTCACCCCTCCACTTT. It codes for CASRDDRRNSPLHF.

A word on this clonotype: A much larger clone differs from this one at a single base, so this may be a read error. The chain combines TRBV4-2 with TRBJ2-7; TRBD2 might be the D (6 bases). The CDR3 loop spans 16 amino acids. Germline lookup yields CDR1 LGHNA and CDR2 YNFKEQ. The V end was cut by 1 base, the J end by 5 bases, with 18 bases between. CDR3 DNA: TGTGCCAGCAGCCAAGGGGGAGACGGGAGCACCCACGAGCAGTACTTC. Translation gives CASSQGGDGSTHEQYF.

The chain couples TRBV28 to TRBJ1-2; 8 nucleotides match TRBD1. This CDR3 is built from 13 residues. Germline CDR1 reads MDHEN; CDR2 reads SYDVKM. The J segment lost 8 bases and the V segment lost 8 bases, leaving 10 bases of the junction unmatched. CDR3 loop: CASQLQGARGYTF. Written as DNA, the CDR3 is TGTGCCAGCCAACTTCAGGGGGCACGAGGCTACACCTTC.

This clonotype was picked up a small number of times. The gene calls are TRBV6-2 or TRBV6-3 and TRBJ1-4; D is possibly TRBD1 (5 bases). CDR1 is MNHEY and CDR2 is SVGEGT in the germline V gene. V lost 0 bases and J lost 0, with 14 bases in between. This CDR3 is 18 amino acids long. CDR3 amino acids: CASSYSSEGYATNEKLFF. CDR3 nucleotides: TGTGCCAGCAGTTACTCGAGTGAGGGGTATGCAACTAATGAAAAACTGTTTTTT.